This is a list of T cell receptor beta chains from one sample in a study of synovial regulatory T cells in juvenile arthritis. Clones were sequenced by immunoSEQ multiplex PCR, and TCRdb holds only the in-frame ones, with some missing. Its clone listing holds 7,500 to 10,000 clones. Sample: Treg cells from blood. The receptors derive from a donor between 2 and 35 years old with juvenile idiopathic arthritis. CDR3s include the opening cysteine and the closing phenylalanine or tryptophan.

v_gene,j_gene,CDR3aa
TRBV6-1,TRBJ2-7,CASSGRTTLFEQYF
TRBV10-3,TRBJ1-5,CAIRGLNQPQHF
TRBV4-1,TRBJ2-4,CASSQDFRPSGYIQYF
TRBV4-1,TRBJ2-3,CASSQDSVQGTQYF
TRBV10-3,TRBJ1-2,CAISEWVGTAYGYTF
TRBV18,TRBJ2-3,CASSQIINLLGQAITDTQYF
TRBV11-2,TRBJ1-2,CASSLVSRGSNYGYTF
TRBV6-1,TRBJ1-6,CASRRTYNSPLHF
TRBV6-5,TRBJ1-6,CASSATGRDSPLHF
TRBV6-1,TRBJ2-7,CASSEILASGREQYF
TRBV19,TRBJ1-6,CATAGDRAINSPLHF
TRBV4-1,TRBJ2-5,CASSRLAGGPETQYF
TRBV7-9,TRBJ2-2,CASSLGQTGELFF
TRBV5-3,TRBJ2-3,CARSPLAESTDTQYF
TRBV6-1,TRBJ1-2,CASSDRENYGYTF
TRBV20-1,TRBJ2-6,CSASGANVLTF
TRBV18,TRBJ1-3,CASSPPNWVGGNTIYF
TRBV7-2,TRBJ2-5,CASRGGRFRETQYF
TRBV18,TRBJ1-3,CASSPGRLNTIYF
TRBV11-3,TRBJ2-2,CASSLSWDGELFF
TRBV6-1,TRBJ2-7,CASSYTGEYEQYF
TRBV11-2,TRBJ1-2,CASSLYAGGPGYTF
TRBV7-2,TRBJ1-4,CASSLEASRSLFF
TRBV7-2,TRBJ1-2,CASSLGGQGTGYTF
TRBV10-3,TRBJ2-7,CAISEIHRQGAYEQYF
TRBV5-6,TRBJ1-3,CASSLDARRTGNTIYF
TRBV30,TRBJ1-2,CAWGENYGYTF
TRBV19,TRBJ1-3,CASSASAFSGNTIYF
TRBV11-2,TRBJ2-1,CASSFDRGRENEQFF
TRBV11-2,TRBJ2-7,CASSLGIYEQYF
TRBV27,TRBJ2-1,CASSDLYNEQFF
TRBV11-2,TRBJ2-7,CASSLIGTGTSYEQYF
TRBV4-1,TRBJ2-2,CASSQASATNTGELFF
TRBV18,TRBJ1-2,CASSPQGHYGYTF
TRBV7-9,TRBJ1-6,CASSLAGGGSSPLHF
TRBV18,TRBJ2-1,CASSRSGPYNEQFF
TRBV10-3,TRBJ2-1,CAISESGTSGLNNEQFF
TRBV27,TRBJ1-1,CASRSGVSYTEAFF
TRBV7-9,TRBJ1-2,CASSNDRLYGYTF
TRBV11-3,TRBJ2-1,CASSRELGVEQFF
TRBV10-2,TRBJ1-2,CASSEGYGYTF
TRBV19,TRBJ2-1,CASSIREIPYNEQFF
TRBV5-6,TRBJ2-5,CASSLGPLGGQETQYF
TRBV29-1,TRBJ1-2,CSVSGQSYGYTF
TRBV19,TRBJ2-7,CASSIVQGGEQYF
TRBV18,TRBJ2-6,CASSPIELGANVLTF
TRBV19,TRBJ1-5,CASPEKGTENQPQHF
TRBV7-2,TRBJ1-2,CASSFTMGQGGYGYTF
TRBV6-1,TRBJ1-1,CASSLPTEAFF
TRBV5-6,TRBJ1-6,CASSFDRQGSPLHF
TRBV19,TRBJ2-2,CASKNVGGKYSGELFF
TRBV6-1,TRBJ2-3,CASRAGTGTDTQYF
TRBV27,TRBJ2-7,CASSKGLAGVYEQYF